This entry lists 14 T cell receptor beta chains sequenced from one sample in a study of T cells in Graves' hyperthyroidism and ophthalmopathy. Amplified TCR beta CDR3 regions came from RNA transcripts. The HTBI primer set drove a first-round RT-PCR of the TCR CDR3. TCRdb re-called the multiplex PCR reads with MiXCR, one entry per CDR3 protein. The profile shows some 760,000 distinct CDR3 sequences, around 15% of them singletons. Specimen: blood. The receptors originated from a woman aged 18-35 years with Graves' hyperthyroidism.

This clonotype has ten or more counts. The rearrangement links TRBV20-1 to TRBJ2-7; TRBD1 aligns across 7 bases. The V and J ends lost 2 bases and 4 bases, in that order; junction bases with no gene match: 14. Germline-derived CDR1 and CDR2 are DFQATT and SNEGSKA (reference sequence). The CDR3 has 16 amino acids. The CDR3 nucleotides are TGCAGTGCTAGAAGTTCGTCGACAGGGACCCAGTACGAGCAGTACTTC. Its protein is CSARSSSTGTQYEQYF.

The sample holds one count of this clonotype. This chain links TRBV12-3 or TRBV12-4 with TRBJ1-4; 8 bases agree with TRBD1. There are 17 residues in the CDR3. J gave up 10 bases and V 6 bases, and 19 bases lay outside the gene matches. The DNA for the CDR3 is TGTGCCAGCAGACCTGATTCTTGGACAGGGCGGTATGGAAAACTGTTTTTT. Translation gives CASRPDSWTGRYGKLFF.

This clonotype was seen many times. The V call is TRBV18, the J call TRBJ1-4, with D possibly TRBD1 on 6 matching bases. V was cut by 2 bases and J by 11 bases, with 15 bases left in between. This CDR3 has 14 amino acids. Germline V CDR1 and CDR2: KGHSH, LQKENI. CDR3 sequence: CASSPGGHAPKLFF. The CDR3 coding sequence is TGTGCCAGCTCACCAGGGGGACATGCCCCGAAACTGTTTTTT. Filled out from reference TRBV18 and TRBJ1-4, the complete variable domain reads NAGVMQNPRHLVRRRGQEARLRCSPMKGHSHVYWYRQLPEEGLKFMVYLQKENIIDESGMPKERFSAEFPKEGPSILRIQQVVRGDSAAYFCASSPGGHAPKLFFGSGTQLSVL.

This clonotype was observed a few times. The chain recombines TRBV12-3 or TRBV12-4 with TRBJ2-1; D is ambiguous. CDR3 length: 11 residues. V shed 4 bases and J shed 10 bases, with 8 bases lying between them. The CDR3 DNA sequence: TGTGCCAGCAGTTGGCGCGGCGAGCAGTTCTTC. Protein product: CASSWRGEQFF.

In its sample, this clonotype was seen many times. The chain is built from TRBV13 and TRBJ2-7; 7 positions match TRBD2. This CDR3 spans 12 amino acids. Per germline, CDR1 PRHDT and CDR2 FYEKMQ (reference sequence). CDR3 residues: CASRGREAEQYF. Written as DNA, the CDR3 is TGTGCGAGTCGTGGGAGGGAGGCCGAGCAGTACTTC.

In this sample, this clonotype turned up many times. The V call is TRBV7-9, the J call TRBJ1-1, with D possibly TRBD1 on 6 matching bases. Germline V gene sequence: CDR1 SEHNR, CDR2 FQNEAQ (reference sequence). The CDR3 runs 11 residues. Deletions cut 5 bases from V and 13 bases from J, with 14 bases between. CDR3 in amino acids: CASSQDRLNFF. Written as DNA, the CDR3 is TGTGCCAGCAGCCAGGACAGACTTAATTTCTTT.

At least ten counts were recorded for this clonotype. J is TRBJ2-2 and V is TRBV5-6; possibly TRBD1 or TRBD2 for D (5 bases each). Germline V gene sequence: CDR1 SGHDT, CDR2 YYEEEE. The CDR3 length is 14 residues. V lost 3 bases, J lost 5 bases, and 11 bases lay in between. The CDR3 coding sequence is TGTGCCAGCAGCTGGGGGTCGGGGACCGGGGAGCTGTTTTTT. It codes for CASSWGSGTGELFF.

This clonotype has ten or more counts. The chain is built from TRBV27 and TRBJ2-3; D tentatively reads TRBD1 or TRBD2 (5 bases each). Trimming removed 1 base from V and 2 bases from J, with 7 bases in between. From germline, CDR1 is MNHEY and CDR2 SMNVEV (reference sequence). This CDR3 comprises 14 residues. This CDR3 reads CASSLWGYTDTQYF. The CDR3 coding sequence is TGTGCCAGCAGTTTATGGGGGTACACAGATACGCAGTATTTT.

Note on this clonotype: The junction does not match germline at one end; this may be a read error. The chain couples TRBV7-9 to TRBJ1-4; TRBD1 matches at 8 bases. CDR1 is SEHNR, CDR2 FQNEAQ, per germline (reference sequence). The CDR3 runs 14 residues. In nucleotides, the CDR3 is TGTGCTAGCAGCTTAAGGGACAGGAATGAAAAACTGTTTTTT. Its translation is CASSLRDRNEKLFF.

This clonotype was counted ten times or more. V usage is TRBV15 and J usage is TRBJ2-3; tentative D call: TRBD2 (5 bases). V lost 7 bases, J lost 0 bases, and 11 bases lay in between. Germline lookup yields CDR1 LNHNV and CDR2 YYDKDF (reference sequence). This CDR3 has 14 amino acids. Written as DNA, the CDR3 is TGTGCCACCAACCCGGAGGTCAGCACAGATACGCAGTATTTT. Translated, it gives CATNPEVSTDTQYF.

The chain combines TRBV24-1 with TRBJ2-2; a possible D gene is TRBD1 (6 bases). CDR3 length: 13 amino acids. The germline gives CDR1 KGHDR, CDR2 SFDVKD. V was clipped by 4 bases and J by 4 bases, with 6 bases between them. The CDR3 region has the DNA TGTGCCACCAGTGAAGGGGGCACCGGGGAGCTGTTTTTT. Residues: CATSEGGTGELFF.

This clonotype was counted between two and nine times. V and J are TRBV28 and TRBJ2-2, with D possibly matching TRBD2 (6 bases). CDR3 length: 16 residues. Germline CDR1 and CDR2: MDHEN and SYDVKM. V dropped 6 bases and J dropped 4 bases, with 18 bases sitting between them. DNA for the CDR3: TGTGCCAGCAGCCCCTCCTGGGACTTTCGCACCGGGGAGCTGTTTTTT. The encoded protein is CASSPSWDFRTGELFF.

This clonotype was counted ten times or more. The CDR3 DNA reads TGTGCCAGCGTCCGGGACAATGAGCAGTTCTTC. This translates into CASVRDNEQFF. The chain joins TRBV2 to TRBJ2-1; D call uncertain. Trimming pared 8 bases from V and 5 bases from J, leaving 7 bases between. The CDR3 contains 11 residues. Germline V CDR1 and CDR2: SNHLY, FYNNEI.

Only a few counts were recorded for this clonotype. The CDR3 sequence is CASSNLAGEGTDTQYF. The DNA of the CDR3 is TGTGCCAGCAGCAATCTAGCGGGGGAAGGCACAGATACGCAGTATTTT. This chain uses TRBV5-6 with TRBJ2-3; 10 bases match TRBD2. CDR3 length equals 16 residues. Germline loops: CDR1 SGHDT, CDR2 YYEEEE. The ends lost 4 bases at V and 1 base at J; junction bases unmatched: 6.